This T cell receptor (beta chain) was identified during a study of shared clonotypes between healthy human individuals. In the study overall: Each donor's CD8 memory used one plate, CD8 naive two, each CD4 subset three. Study observations and caveats: Relative to memory subsets, naive subsets generally showed larger estimated richness. Clonotype sharing among donors was expected to depend on sequencing depth.

Each subset's genomic DNA was split evenly across several immunoSEQ plates. Assay used: immunoSEQ multiplex PCR; TCRdb lists only in-frame clones, some missing. The top ten clones hold over 0.12% of a sample with millions of clones, approximately 90% of them seen once. Germline CDR1 is SGHTA and CDR2 is FQGNSA. This CDR3 has 14 amino acids. The V end lost 2 bases, the J end lost 2 bases, and 6 bases lay between the germline ends. A remark on this clone: The antigen remains unidentified.

This clonotype originated in a man aged 18 to 29 in good health. The chain employs TRBV7-2 and TRBJ2-2; D gene unclear. Sequencing was done on a sample of naive CD4+ T cells sorted from blood. The sample's subset: CD45RA+ positively selected. CDR3 protein: CASSLPYNTGELFF. The CDR3 nucleotides read TGTGCCAGCAGCTTACCCTACAACACCGGGGAGCTGTTTTTT.